The 13 T cell receptor beta chains presented below share a single source sample, sequenced in a study of graft-versus-host responses after intestinal transplantation (dated by TCRdb to the early 2020s). Their antigen targets remain unknown. Receptor libraries were prepared by the immunoSEQ multiplex PCR assay. TCRdb re-hosts the immuneACCESS table, in-frame sequences only. Its copies lack some clones; in the studies checked, an unresolved V gene accounts for under half of them, and the cause for the rest is not known. The sample table records 81,000 or so clones; roughly 91% of these occur just once. Jointly, the top ten make up around 1.2% of the sample. The sample's time point label is to be understood as: cells obtained before transplantation from donor or recipient. Source: unstimulated CD8+ T cells sorted from spleen or lymph node cells, taken before transplant. The receptors come from a human donor who was the organ donor for an intestinal transplant.

This chain links TRBV4-3 with TRBJ2-1; TRBD2 agrees at 9 bases. V lost 4 bases to trimming and J lost 6 bases; unmatched junction nucleotides: 7. This CDR3 is built from 15 residues. The germline V gene has CDR1 LGHNA and CDR2 YSLEER. CDR3 loop: CASSPRVAGVNEQFF. In DNA, the CDR3 is TGCGCCAGCAGCCCTAGAGTAGCGGGAGTCAATGAGCAGTTCTTC.

This chain joins TRBV7-9 and TRBJ2-5, with a tentative D call TRBD1 (5 bases). In germline, CDR1 is SEHNR, CDR2 FQNEAQ (reference sequence). V lost 5 bases and J 4 bases, leaving 20 bases between the germline ends. This CDR3 has 16 residues. The CDR3 spells CASSPPGAGIGETQYF. DNA for the CDR3: TGTGCCAGCAGCCCCCCCGGAGCAGGGATCGGAGAGACCCAGTACTTC.

The chain links TRBV11-3 to TRBJ2-5; the D gene is possibly TRBD1 (6 bases). This CDR3 region has 15 residues. Germline V gene data show CDR1 as SGHNT and CDR2 as YENEEA. V gave up 4 bases and J gave up 1 base, with 13 bases separating them. Here the CDR3 reads CASSSRDTLQETQYF. The CDR3 coding sequence is TGTGCCAGCAGCTCCCGGGACACGCTCCAAGAGACCCAGTACTTC.

Comments on this clone: Relative to the germline gene, one junction end is altered; a read error may explain this. This same CDR3 is encoded by further DNA sequences in the sample. CDR3 in amino acids: CASSVGQMNTEAFF. The CDR3 DNA sequence: TGTGCCAGTAGTGTGGGCCAGATGAACACTGAAGCTTTCTTT. The V and J genes are TRBV2 and TRBJ1-1, with D unclear. The length of the CDR3 is 14 residues. Per germline, CDR1 SNHLY and CDR2 FYNNEI.

This clone was recorded a few times. The chain combines TRBV5-6 with TRBJ1-4; weak D call: TRBD1 (6 bases). The CDR3 loop spans 14 amino acids. V lost 6 bases, J lost 6 bases, and 15 bases lay in between. CDR1 SGHDT and CDR2 YYEEEE come from the germline V gene. The CDR3 coding sequence is TGTGCCAGCACAACACAGGGTGTATATGAAAAACTGTTTTTT. As protein: CASTTQGVYEKLFF. The full variable domain, its missing parts supplied by reference TRBV5-6 and TRBJ1-4, is DAGVTQSPTHLIKTRGQQVTLRCSPKSGHDTVSWYQQALGQGPQFIFQYYEEEERQRGNFPDRFSGHQFPNYSSELNVNALLLGDSALYLCASTTQGVYEKLFFGSGTQLSVL.

This clone was picked up one time. This CDR3 reads CASSFRWAWETQYF. The DNA for the CDR3 is TGTGCCAGCAGTTTTCGGTGGGCGTGGGAGACCCAGTACTTC. The J gene is TRBJ2-5, the V gene TRBV28, with unresolved D. Deletions cut 3 bases from V and 5 bases from J, with 13 bases between. Germline loops: CDR1 MDHEN, CDR2 SYDVKM. This CDR3 is built from 14 residues.

The chain links TRBV5-1 to TRBJ1-1, with 7 bases that match TRBD1. CDR1 is SGHRS, CDR2 YFSETQ, per germline. The CDR3 totals 14 residues. V lost 0 bases, J lost 3 bases, and 2 bases stayed unmatched. The CDR3 protein is CASSLARGDTEAFF. The CDR3 DNA is TGCGCCAGCAGCTTGGCCAGGGGGGACACTGAAGCTTTCTTT.

This clone showed up just once. The V gene is TRBV9, the J gene TRBJ2-1; 7 bases line up with TRBD1. CDR3 length equals 15 residues. V was pared by 3 bases and J by 4 bases, with 7 bases of the junction left unmatched. CDR1 and CDR2 (germline): SGDLS, YYNGEE. The CDR3 here is CASSARGGEYNEQFF. The CDR3 region has the DNA TGTGCCAGCAGCGCTCGAGGGGGCGAATACAATGAGCAGTTCTTC.

This clone was observed once. V gene TRBV19 combines with J gene TRBJ2-7, with D unresolved. CDR1 is LNHDA and CDR2 is SQIVND in the germline V gene (reference sequence). V was cut by 5 bases and J by 4 bases, with 12 bases left in between. The CDR3 is 13 amino acids. CDR3: CASSPSSLYEQYF. DNA of the CDR3: TGTGCCAGTAGTCCCAGTTCACTATACGAGCAGTACTTC.

As to this clone: The missing conserved phenylalanine or tryptophan at the end of this CDR3 makes a read error likely. The chain combines TRBV15 with TRBJ2-7, with 8 positions matching TRBD2. The trim removed 5 bases at V and 0 bases at J, leaving 18 bases unmatched. The length of the CDR3 is 19 residues. Germline values: CDR1 LNHNV, CDR2 YYDKDF (reference sequence). CDR3 residues: CATSGLLAENVGSSYEQYL. In nucleotides, the CDR3 is TGTGCCACCAGCGGATTACTAGCGGAAAATGTTGGGAGCTCCTACGAGCAGTACCTC.

The chain uses TRBV14 and TRBJ1-1; 10 nucleotides match TRBD1. After removal of 4 bases from V and 8 bases from J, the junction contained 10 bases not matched to a gene. Germline values: CDR1 SGHDN, CDR2 FVKESK. The CDR3 is 15 amino acids. For the CDR3, the DNA is TGTGCCAGCAGCCCCGAGACAGGGGGCCTTGACGAAGCTTTCTTT. This sequence encodes CASSPETGGLDEAFF.

This clone has just a few counts. This CDR3 is also generated by other DNA sequences in the sample. This chain uses TRBV28 with TRBJ1-3, with no clear D. CDR3 length: 14 amino acids. Germline CDR1 and CDR2: MDHEN and SYDVKM. Trimming removed 3 bases at V and 0 bases at J, with 6 bases between. The CDR3 DNA reads TGTGCCAGCAGTTTCGGGAGCTCTGGAAACACCATATATTTT. Amino acid sequence: CASSFGSSGNTIYF.

This chain links TRBV28 with TRBJ1-5; D unresolved. Trimming took 3 bases from V and 0 from J, leaving 15 bases between them. CDR1 and CDR2 from the germline V gene are MDHEN and SYDVKM. The CDR3 consists of 17 residues. This CDR3 is CASSLVPRIYSNQPQHF. The CDR3 DNA is TGTGCCAGCAGTTTGGTCCCGAGAATTTATAGCAATCAGCCCCAGCATTTT.